These 5 T cell receptor beta chains were all obtained from the same sample, sequenced in a study of cytomegalovirus exposure and HLA in healthy donors. Researchers ran the PCR with 60 Vbeta and 13 Jbeta primers. Assay: immunoSEQ multiplex PCR; the TCRdb copy retains only in-frame clones and omits some. Here the sample spans 70,000 or so clones, roughly nine tenths being singletons. Sequenced sample: PBMCs. The receptors stem from a woman in her 30s in good health and CMV-seropositive.

The chain links TRBV7-8 to TRBJ2-2; D perhaps matches TRBD2 (6 bases). Germline-derived CDR1 and CDR2 are SGHVS and FQNEAQ. The ends were cut back, 5 bases at V and 4 bases at J, with 23 bases in the middle. The CDR3 sequence is 18 residues long. CDR3 sequence (DNA): TGTGCCAGCAGCCCAAACGGTGGTGGGGGAGGACGCACCGGGGAGCTGTTTTTT. This encodes CASSPNGGGGGRTGELFF.

The chain employs TRBV7-9 and TRBJ1-2; D perhaps matches TRBD1 (5 bases). The germline gives CDR1 SEHNR, CDR2 FQNEAQ (reference sequence). CDR3 length: 14 residues. Trimming removed 5 bases from V and 5 bases from J, with 15 bases in between. CDR3 nucleotide sequence: TGTGCCAGCAGCCCCAAGGACAACCCTTATGGCTACACCTTC. Amino acid sequence: CASSPKDNPYGYTF.

This sequence joins TRBV2 and TRBJ2-4, with TRBD1 identical over 9 bases. Germline V gene data show CDR1 as SNHLY and CDR2 as FYNNEI. The CDR3 totals 14 residues. After removal of 7 bases from V and 8 bases from J, the junction contained 9 bases not matched to a gene. Here the CDR3 DNA reads TGTGCCAGCAATTCACTTAGGACAGGGGACATTCAGTACTTC. This encodes CASNSLRTGDIQYF.

This chain links TRBV2 with TRBJ2-4; weak D call: TRBD2 (7 bases). The CDR3 loop spans 13 amino acids. Trimming removed 10 bases from V and 5 bases from J, with 15 bases in between. Germline values: CDR1 SNHLY, CDR2 FYNNEI. Here the CDR3 reads CATRRGAENIQYF. The DNA of the CDR3 is TGTGCCACCCGACGGGGGGCCGAAAACATTCAGTACTTC.

The J gene is TRBJ2-7, the V gene TRBV6-5, with 7 bases aligning to TRBD2. Germline V gene lookup returns CDR1 MNHEY and CDR2 SVGAGI. This CDR3 is built from 14 residues. J lost 2 bases, V lost 0 bases, and 1 base had no gene match. In nucleotides, the CDR3 is TGTGCCAGCAGTTACTCAGCGGGAACCTACGAGCAGTACTTC. As protein: CASSYSAGTYEQYF.